A selection of T cell receptor beta chains follows, all from one sample in a study of T cell responses to AZD1222 COVID-19 vaccine. TCRdb's table, derived via immunoSEQ multiplex PCR, lists solely in-frame clones and lacks some. This table holds some 100,000 clones, 90% found once. The material sequenced was peripheral blood, taken on day 0 of AZD1222 vaccination. These receptors were obtained from an adult in good health. The CDR3 runs from the conserved cysteine through the conserved F or W. A D gene is named only where the DNA matches it firmly. Rows may omit the clone size; those that give it use once, few, many or a size class.

J: TRBJ1-2; V: TRBV28; size: .; D: .; DNA: TGTGCCAGCAGTTTTGGAGGGGGTGGTGGCTACACCTTC; CDR3: CASSFGGGGGYTF
J: TRBJ2-1; V: TRBV7-2; size: once; D: .; DNA: TGTGCCAGCAGCTTAAGGTGGGGCAGGACAGTCAATGAGCAGTTCTTC; CDR3: CASSLRWGRTVNEQFF
J: TRBJ1-1; V: TRBV2; size: .; D: .; DNA: TGTGCCAGCAGGCTACAAAGGGAGATCCCTGAAGCTTTCTTT; CDR3: CASRLQREIPEAFF
J: TRBJ2-7; V: TRBV4-1; size: .; D: TRBD1; DNA: TGCGCCAGCAGCCAGAGACAGGGGGCGGCCAACGAGCAGTACTTC; CDR3: CASSQRQGAANEQYF
J: TRBJ2-7; V: TRBV4-2; size: .; D: TRBD2; DNA: TGTGCCAGCAGCCAAGTCGCGGGGGGTTCTTACGAGCAGTACTTC; CDR3: CASSQVAGGSYEQYF
J: TRBJ2-1; V: TRBV2; size: .; D: .; DNA: TGTGCCAGCAGTGAAGCAGGAGCGAGCTCCTACAATGAGCAGTTCTTC; CDR3: CASSEAGASSYNEQFF
J: TRBJ2-1; V: TRBV10-2; size: .; D: .; DNA: TGCGCCAGCAGTGAGGACACCGTGGGCAATGAGCAGTTCTTC; CDR3: CASSEDTVGNEQFF
J: TRBJ2-7; V: TRBV28; size: .; D: .; DNA: TGTGCCAGCAGTTTGGGGCAGTATTCCTCCTACGAGCAGTACTTC; CDR3: CASSLGQYSSYEQYF
J: TRBJ1-5; V: TRBV19; size: .; D: .; DNA: TGTGCCAGTAGTCTGACCCTCGGGAGCAATCAGCCCCAGCATTTT; CDR3: CASSLTLGSNQPQHF
J: TRBJ1-1; V: TRBV15; size: .; D: .; DNA: TGTGCCACCAGCAGAGATGGAGCAGACGCTTTCTTT; CDR3: CATSRDGADAFF
J: TRBJ2-1; V: TRBV25-1; size: .; D: .; DNA: TGTGCCAGCAGGGATGGGACAAACAATGAGCAGTTCTTC; CDR3: CASRDGTNNEQFF
J: TRBJ2-3; V: TRBV7-7; size: .; D: TRBD2; DNA: TGTGCCAGCAGCCCCTCTTTAGTGGCGGGGGGGATCACAGATACGCAGTATTTT; CDR3: CASSPSLVAGGITDTQYF
J: TRBJ1-4; V: TRBV4-1; size: .; D: .; DNA: TGCGCCAGCAGCCAAGGTCTCGGGCAGGGAGTAAGAACTAATGAAAAACTGTTTTTT; CDR3: CASSQGLGQGVRTNEKLFF
J: TRBJ2-3; V: TRBV5-5; size: once; D: TRBD2; DNA: TGTGCCAGCAGCTTGCGCGAAATACTAGCGGGGGCCACAGATACGCAGTATTTT; CDR3: CASSLREILAGATDTQYF
J: TRBJ2-3; V: TRBV12-3/TRBV12-4; size: .; D: TRBD2; DNA: TGTGCCAGCAGTTTAGTCCTAGCGGGGCAGTATTTT; CDR3: CASSLVLAGQYF
J: TRBJ2-3; V: TRBV28; size: .; D: TRBD1; DNA: TGTGCCAGCAGTAGCACAGGGGTGAGGGATACGCAGTATTTT; CDR3: CASSSTGVRDTQYF
J: TRBJ2-5; V: TRBV28; size: once; D: .; DNA: TGTGCCAGCAGTCTCCCCTATACTAGTTGGGAGACCCAGTACTTC; CDR3: CASSLPYTSWETQYF
J: TRBJ1-5; V: TRBV19; size: .; D: TRBD1; DNA: TGTGCCAGTAGAGTTCGACAGGGGGACTTGGTTAGGCCCCAGCATTTT; CDR3: CASRVRQGDLVRPQHF
J: TRBJ1-2; V: TRBV5-1; size: .; D: .; DNA: TGCGCCAGCAGCCTAGTAGGGGAAAATGGCTACACCTTC; CDR3: CASSLVGENGYTF
J: TRBJ2-7; V: TRBV10-2; size: .; D: .; DNA: TGCGCCAGTCGAAGCCGGGGTTTCACCTACGAGCAGTACTTC; CDR3: CASRSRGFTYEQYF
J: TRBJ2-3; V: TRBV15; size: .; D: .; DNA: TGTGCCACCAGCAGAGCCGAGGGCAGGTGGGGCACAGATACGCAGTATTTT; CDR3: CATSRAEGRWGTDTQYF
J: TRBJ1-1; V: TRBV14; size: once; D: .; DNA: TGTGCCAGCAGCCCCCGACAGGCTAACACTGAAGCTTTCTTT; CDR3: CASSPRQANTEAFF
J: TRBJ2-1; V: TRBV28; size: .; D: .; DNA: TGTGCCAGCAATCCCCCGACAGTTTACAATGAGCAGTTCTTC; CDR3: CASNPPTVYNEQFF
J: TRBJ1-5; V: TRBV19; size: .; D: .; DNA: TGTGCCAGTAGCCTTACAGGGAGAGGAAGCGACAATCAGCCCCAGCATTTT; CDR3: CASSLTGRGSDNQPQHF
J: TRBJ1-1; V: TRBV7-9; size: few; D: .; DNA: TGTGCCAGCATGGGGAGTCAGGTAGGGACTGAAGCTTTCTTT; CDR3: CASMGSQVGTEAFF
J: TRBJ2-3; V: TRBV2; size: .; D: .; DNA: TGTGCCAGCAGCCTAAATATAGATACGCAGTATTTT; CDR3: CASSLNIDTQYF
J: TRBJ1-6; V: TRBV2; size: .; D: .; DNA: TGTGCCAGCAGTGAAGGGGTCGGCGAGTCACCCCTCCACTTT; CDR3: CASSEGVGESPLHF
J: TRBJ1-2; V: TRBV10-3; size: .; D: .; DNA: TGTGCCATCAATTCTCCAGGGCGCTATGGCTACACCTTC; CDR3: CAINSPGRYGYTF
J: TRBJ2-5; V: TRBV28; size: .; D: TRBD2; DNA: TGTGCCAGCAGTCCCTTTAAGGGCGGGGGGTATTTTAAGACCCAGTACTTC; CDR3: CASSPFKGGGYFKTQYF
J: TRBJ2-2; V: TRBV30; size: .; D: TRBD2; DNA: TGTGCCTGGAGGACTAGCGGCACCGGGGAGCTGTTTTTT; CDR3: CAWRTSGTGELFF
J: TRBJ1-2; V: TRBV18; size: once; D: TRBD1; DNA: TGTGCCAGCTCACGACAAGACAGGGAGTTTTTAGGCTACACCTTC; CDR3: CASSRQDREFLGYTF
J: TRBJ2-1; V: TRBV5-1; size: .; D: .; DNA: TGCGCCAGCAGCCCTAGACAGGAGTCCTACAATGAGCAGTTCTTC; CDR3: CASSPRQESYNEQFF
J: TRBJ2-7; V: TRBV6-1; size: .; D: .; DNA: TGTGCCAGCAGTGAAGGAACAGGGAGCTCCTACGAGCAGTACTTC; CDR3: CASSEGTGSSYEQYF
J: TRBJ1-3; V: TRBV9; size: .; D: .; DNA: TGTGCCAGCAGCGTAGCCGAAGGGCCCCGCTCTGGAAACACCATATATTTT; CDR3: CASSVAEGPRSGNTIYF
J: TRBJ2-3; V: TRBV7-6; size: .; D: .; DNA: TGTGCCAGCAGCAACCCCTGGGGATCCCCAGATACGCAGTATTTT; CDR3: CASSNPWGSPDTQYF
J: TRBJ1-1; V: TRBV4-1; size: .; D: TRBD1; DNA: TGCGCCAGCAGCCGCCTACCAGACAGGGTTGAAACTGAAGCTTTCTTT; CDR3: CASSRLPDRVETEAFF
J: TRBJ1-4; V: TRBV19; size: .; D: .; DNA: TGTGCCAGTAGTAAAGACGGACCACGTAATGAAAAACTGTTTTTT; CDR3: CASSKDGPRNEKLFF
J: TRBJ2-1; V: TRBV7-6; size: .; D: .; DNA: TGTGCCAGCAGCTTTATCAGTAACAATGAGCAGTTCTTC; CDR3: CASSFISNNEQFF
J: TRBJ2-7; V: TRBV4-1; size: once; D: TRBD1; DNA: TGCGCCAGCAGCCAAGTTTGGGTTCTACCAGGGGGAAACTACGAGCAGTACTTC; CDR3: CASSQVWVLPGGNYEQYF
J: TRBJ2-3; V: TRBV7-6; size: .; D: TRBD2; DNA: TGTGCCAGCAGCTCGCGGGAGGGAAGGTACACAGATACGCAGTATTTT; CDR3: CASSSREGRYTDTQYF